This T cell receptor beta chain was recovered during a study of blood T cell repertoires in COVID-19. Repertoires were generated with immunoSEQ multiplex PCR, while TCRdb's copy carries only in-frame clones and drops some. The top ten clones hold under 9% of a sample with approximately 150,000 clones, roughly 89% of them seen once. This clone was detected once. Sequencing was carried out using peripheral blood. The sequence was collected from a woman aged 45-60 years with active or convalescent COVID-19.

DNA of the CDR3: TGTGCCAGCAGCTTGGGCGGCACGATTAATGAAAAACTGTTTTTT. This codes for CASSLGGTINEKLFF. The V and J genes are TRBV5-6 and TRBJ1-4; D gene uncertain. V lost 0 bases to trimming and J lost 4 bases, with 10 bases between them. The germline V gene has CDR1 SGHDT and CDR2 YYEEEE. This CDR3 comprises 15 residues. Full variable domain (outside the CDR3, taken from reference TRBV5-6 and TRBJ1-4): DAGVTQSPTHLIKTRGQQVTLRCSPKSGHDTVSWYQQALGQGPQFIFQYYEEEERQRGNFPDRFSGHQFPNYSSELNVNALLLGDSALYLCASSLGGTINEKLFFGSGTQLSVL.